Below are 24 T cell receptor beta chains sequenced from a single sample in a study of blood T cell repertoires in COVID-19. Generated by immunoSEQ multiplex PCR, the TCRdb table keeps only in-frame clones and is missing some. This table holds under 200,000 clones, more than 75% found once. The source material was peripheral blood. Receptors originate from a man younger than 30 with active or convalescent COVID-19.

V gene TRBV14 combines with J gene TRBJ2-7; 7 bases agree with TRBD1. Per germline, CDR1 SGHDN and CDR2 FVKESK. After removal of 4 bases from V and 6 bases from J, the junction contained 9 bases not matched to a gene. The CDR3 consists of 14 residues. The CDR3 here is CASSPCRQGCEQYV. The CDR3 DNA sequence: TGTGCCAGCAGCCCCTGCCGACAGGGCTGCGAGCAGTACGTC.

This chain joins TRBV5-1 and TRBJ2-1, with a weak D call TRBD2 (6 bases). In germline, CDR1 is SGHRS, CDR2 YFSETQ. This CDR3 spans 13 amino acids. Between the trimmed V and J ends, which lost 1 base and 7 bases, there was a span of 9 bases. In DNA form, the CDR3 reads TGCGCCAGCAGCTTGTGGAGCGGGAATGAGCAGTTCTTC. Translating it yields CASSLWSGNEQFF.

V gene TRBV27 combines with J gene TRBJ1-1; D ambiguous. Per germline, CDR1 MNHEY and CDR2 SMNVEV (reference sequence). This CDR3 is 16 amino acids long. V lost 5 bases, J lost 3 bases, and 19 bases lay in between. The CDR3 sequence is CASSPRLRTPDTEAFF. CDR3 sequence (DNA): TGTGCCAGCAGTCCGCGTCTCAGGACTCCCGACACTGAAGCTTTCTTT.

V is TRBV28 and J is TRBJ2-2; D ambiguous. The CDR3 is 15 amino acids. The V gene's germline CDR1 is MDHEN and CDR2 SYDVKM. V lost 7 bases, J lost 5 bases, and 17 bases lay in between. CDR3 region: CASTYHPPRTGELFF. The CDR3 DNA sequence: TGTGCCAGCACCTATCACCCTCCGCGGACCGGGGAGCTGTTTTTT.

V gene TRBV6-5 combines with J gene TRBJ1-5; the D is unclear. The ends were cut back, 7 bases at V and 3 bases at J, with 16 bases in the middle. The CDR3 runs 15 residues. Germline CDR1 reads MNHEY; CDR2 reads SVGAGI. As DNA, the CDR3 is TGTGCCAGCATTAAGGGAGAGACTTACAATCAGCCCCAGCATTTT. Amino acids: CASIKGETYNQPQHF.

The chain is built from TRBV5-1 and TRBJ2-3, with a tentative D call TRBD2 (5 bases). The CDR3 has 14 residues. In germline, CDR1 is SGHRS, CDR2 YFSETQ. V lost 0 bases to trimming and J lost 5 bases, with 10 bases between them. DNA of the CDR3: TGCGCCAGCAGCTTGGCTCTGGGAGAAGATACGCAGTATTTT. Protein: CASSLALGEDTQYF.

V and J are TRBV5-1 and TRBJ2-3; 9 nucleotides match TRBD2. With V trimmed by 5 bases and J by 3 bases, 25 bases remained unmatched. The germline V gene encodes CDR1 SGHRS and CDR2 YFSETQ. This CDR3 has 21 amino acids. The CDR3 reads CASRGGEPGLASRRETDTQYF. For the CDR3, the DNA is TGCGCCAGCAGGGGAGGAGAGCCCGGACTAGCGTCCCGAAGAGAGACAGATACGCAGTATTTT.

The genes are TRBV2 and TRBJ1-6, with D possibly TRBD1 on 5 matching bases. V lost 10 bases, J lost 9 bases, and 25 bases lay in between. The germline V gene has CDR1 SNHLY and CDR2 FYNNEI. The CDR3 has 16 residues. CDR3 in amino acids: CAISRVGTPTGSPLHF. The CDR3 bases are TGTGCCATAAGCCGAGTCGGGACTCCCACGGGTTCACCCCTCCACTTT.

J is TRBJ2-3 and V is TRBV3-1 (or the pseudogene TRBV3-2); D is ambiguous. CDR1 LGHDT and CDR2 YNNKEL come from the germline V gene (reference sequence). Trimming pared 6 bases from V and 0 bases from J, leaving 25 bases between. The CDR3 extends over 19 amino acids. Here the CDR3 DNA reads TGTGCCAGCAGTTCCTCCACCCCACTTCGAGCGACTAGCACAGATACGCAGTATTTT. It codes for CASSSSTPLRATSTDTQYF.

This chain links TRBV10-3 with TRBJ2-1, with a weak D call TRBD1 (6 bases). The CDR3 has 15 residues. CDR1 and CDR2 from the germline V gene are ENHRY and SYGVKD. The V and J ends lost 6 bases and 6 bases respectively, with 18 bases between them. The CDR3 is CAIRAEQGSGNEQFF. The CDR3 coding sequence is TGTGCCATCAGGGCCGAACAGGGATCAGGCAATGAGCAGTTCTTC.

The table lists this clone with a few counts. The V call is TRBV12-3 or TRBV12-4, the J call TRBJ1-1; D call uncertain. Trimming removed 2 bases from V and 8 bases from J, with 6 bases in between. There are 11 residues in the CDR3. The CDR3 loop is CASSLTSEAFF. In nucleotides, the CDR3 is TGTGCCAGCAGTTTAACTTCGGAAGCTTTCTTT.

The chain uses TRBV4-2 and TRBJ2-3; 12 positions match TRBD2. The CDR3 consists of 16 residues. The V gene end was trimmed by 1 base and the J gene end by 1 base; junction bases not matched to a gene: 0. CDR1 is LGHNA, CDR2 YNFKEQ, per germline. The CDR3 reads CASSQGLAGGTDTQYF. In DNA, the CDR3 is TGTGCCAGCAGCCAAGGACTAGCGGGGGGCACAGATACGCAGTATTTT.

The CDR3 sequence: CASSIDRRQGSSGELFF. The CDR3 DNA is TGTGCCAGTAGTATAGATCGGCGACAGGGAAGTTCCGGGGAGCTGTTTTTT. The chain is built from TRBV19 and TRBJ2-2; the match to TRBD1 covers 7 bases. CDR1 and CDR2 (germline): LNHDA, SQIVND (reference sequence). The CDR3 is made up of 17 amino acids. The J segment lost 6 bases and the V segment lost 0 bases, leaving 10 bases of the junction unmatched.

This rearrangement joins TRBV29-1 to TRBJ1-2, with D hard to call. V lost 3 bases and J 0 bases, leaving 8 bases between the germline ends. CDR1 SQVTM and CDR2 ANQGSEA come from the germline V gene. The CDR3 sequence is 13 residues long. DNA of the CDR3: TGCAGCGTTGATGCAGGTACTAACTATGGCTACACCTTC. The encoded protein is CSVDAGTNYGYTF. The full variable domain, in which reference TRBV29-1 and TRBJ1-2 provide the parts outside the CDR3, is SAVISQKPSRDICQRGTSLTIQCQVDSQVTMMFWYRQQPGQSLTLIATANQGSEATYESGFVIDKFPISRPNLTFSTLTVSNMSPEDSSIYLCSVDAGTNYGYTFGSGTRLTVV.

The chain employs TRBV19 and TRBJ2-4, with D uncertain. Germline CDR1 is LNHDA and CDR2 is SQIVND (reference sequence). The V and J ends lost 5 bases and 5 bases respectively, with 13 bases between them. The CDR3 is 14 amino acids. CDR3 sequence (DNA): TGTGCCAGTAGTTCTCCGGGTCTGGAAAACATTCAGTACTTC. This codes for CASSSPGLENIQYF.

This clone was recorded only once. The CDR3 DNA follows: TGTGCCAGCAGTTATCCGGGACTAGCCAATGAGCAGTTCTTC. Amino acid sequence: CASSYPGLANEQFF. V is TRBV6-2 or TRBV6-3 and J is TRBJ2-1, with TRBD2 identical over 9 bases. CDR3 length equals 14 residues. The ends lost 3 bases at V and 6 bases at J; junction bases unmatched: 3. Germline V gives CDR1 MNHEY, CDR2 SVGEGT.

The gene calls are TRBV28 and TRBJ2-2, with TRBD2 matching 10 bases. Germline V gene sequence: CDR1 MDHEN, CDR2 SYDVKM. The CDR3 extends over 15 amino acids. V was clipped by 7 bases and J by 7 bases; unmatched bases: 9. The chain's CDR3 is CASILETSGHGELFF. DNA of the CDR3: TGTGCCAGCATCTTAGAGACTAGCGGGCACGGGGAGCTGTTTTTT.

Here the CDR3 reads CATSDLGGTGGNTGELFF. The CDR3 nucleotides read TGTGCCACCAGTGATCTCGGCGGGACAGGCGGGAACACCGGGGAGCTGTTTTTT. The rearrangement links TRBV24-1 to TRBJ2-2; the match to TRBD1 covers 8 bases. The trim removed 3 bases at V and 1 base at J, leaving 9 bases unmatched. Looked up from germline, CDR1 is KGHDR and CDR2 is SFDVKD. This CDR3 comprises 18 residues.

The rearrangement uses TRBV5-1 and TRBJ2-7; perhaps TRBD2 as D (5 bases). CDR3 size: 14 residues. The V end was cut by 5 bases, the J end by 0 bases, with 12 bases between. CDR1 and CDR2 from the germline V gene are SGHRS and YFSETQ. CDR3 bases: TGCGCCAGCAGGCCAGATAGCGCCTCCTACGAGCAGTACTTC. Protein sequence: CASRPDSASYEQYF. Full variable domain (missing parts from reference TRBV5-1 and TRBJ2-7): KAGVTQTPRYLIKTRGQQVTLSCSPISGHRSVSWYQQTPGQGLQFLFEYFSETQRNKGNFPGRFSGRQFSNSRSEMNVSTLELGDSALYLCASRPDSASYEQYFGPGTRLTVT.

The V call is TRBV11-3, the J call TRBJ1-1, with D unclear. Germline CDR1 and CDR2: SGHNT and YENEEA. The CDR3 spans 14 residues. Trimming stripped 0 bases from V and 7 bases from J, with 12 bases between. DNA for the CDR3: TGTGCCAGCAGCTTAGATGTCAGGTATAATGAAGCTTTCTTT. It is translated as CASSLDVRYNEAFF.

The V gene is TRBV6-4, the J gene TRBJ1-2, with D unclear. CDR1 and CDR2 (germline): MRHNA, SNTAGT. Deletions cut 6 bases from V and 7 bases from J, with 18 bases between. The CDR3 length is 14 residues. In DNA, the CDR3 is TGTGCCAGCAGGAGGAAAAGGAGCAGAGCTGGCTACACCTTC. Amino acid sequence: CASRRKRSRAGYTF.

This clone was counted once. The gene calls are TRBV7-2 and TRBJ2-1, with 7 bases matching TRBD2. Per germline, CDR1 SGHTA and CDR2 FQGNSA. This CDR3 region has 15 residues. The V gene end was trimmed by 6 bases and the J gene end by 0 bases; junction bases not matched to a gene: 5. CDR3 DNA sequence: TGTGCCAGCAGACTAGCGTACAGCTCCTACAATGAGCAGTTCTTC. This translates into CASRLAYSSYNEQFF.

The chain employs TRBV6-2 or TRBV6-3 and TRBJ2-1, with D unresolved. This CDR3 has 15 residues. The V gene's germline CDR1 is MNHEY and CDR2 SVGEGT. V lost 6 bases and J lost 9, with 21 bases in between. The DNA for the CDR3 is TGTGCCAGCAGCCGACTCGTCCCCCCCCCAATTGAGCAGTTCTTC. The encoded protein is CASSRLVPPPIEQFF.

The rearrangement uses TRBV5-1 and TRBJ2-7, with unresolved D. CDR1 is SGHRS, CDR2 YFSETQ, per germline. The CDR3 extends over 14 amino acids. V was pared by 4 bases and J by 0 bases, with 11 bases between. The CDR3 spells CASSPVTGSYEQYF. The CDR3 DNA follows: TGCGCCAGCAGCCCCGTGACGGGCTCCTACGAGCAGTACTTC. The full variable domain, with the rest looked up from reference TRBV5-1 and TRBJ2-7, is KAGVTQTPRYLIKTRGQQVTLSCSPISGHRSVSWYQQTPGQGLQFLFEYFSETQRNKGNFPGRFSGRQFSNSRSEMNVSTLELGDSALYLCASSPVTGSYEQYFGPGTRLTVT.